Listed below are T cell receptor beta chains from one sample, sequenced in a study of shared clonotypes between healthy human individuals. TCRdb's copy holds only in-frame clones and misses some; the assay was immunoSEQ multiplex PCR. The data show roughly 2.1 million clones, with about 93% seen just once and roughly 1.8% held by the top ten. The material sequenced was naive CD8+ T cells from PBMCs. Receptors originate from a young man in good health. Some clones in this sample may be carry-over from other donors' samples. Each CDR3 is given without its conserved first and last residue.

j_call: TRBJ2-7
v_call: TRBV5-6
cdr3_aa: ASSSSSYEQY

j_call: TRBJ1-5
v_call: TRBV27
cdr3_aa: ASSIGSWGNQPQH

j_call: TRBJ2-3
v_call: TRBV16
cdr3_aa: ASSSIGGSTDTQY

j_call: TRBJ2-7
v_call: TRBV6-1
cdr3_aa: ASSEEGGFLLYEQY

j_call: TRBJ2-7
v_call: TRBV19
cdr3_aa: ASSVWDSSLPYEQY

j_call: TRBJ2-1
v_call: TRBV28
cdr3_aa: ASSSDRVLHDNEQF

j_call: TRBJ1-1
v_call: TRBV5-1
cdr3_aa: ASSFGQNTEAF

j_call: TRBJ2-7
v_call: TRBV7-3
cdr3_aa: ASSFGGRLGEQY

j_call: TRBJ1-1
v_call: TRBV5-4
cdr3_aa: ASSSRTGKGTEAF

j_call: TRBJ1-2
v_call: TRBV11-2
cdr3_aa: ASSLARQGNGYT

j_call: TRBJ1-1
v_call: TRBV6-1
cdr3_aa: ASSETRWNTEAF

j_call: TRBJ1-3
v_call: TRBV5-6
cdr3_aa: ASSFVQGNTIY

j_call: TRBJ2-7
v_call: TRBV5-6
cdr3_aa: ASSLETGLYEQY

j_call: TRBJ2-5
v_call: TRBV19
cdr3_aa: ASSIWSPGEETQY

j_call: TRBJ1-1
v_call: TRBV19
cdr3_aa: ASSISRNTEAF

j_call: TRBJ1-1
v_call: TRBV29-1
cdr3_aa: SVVGGQGIEAF

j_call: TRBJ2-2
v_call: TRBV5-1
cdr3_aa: ASSSLYLTGGEAGELF

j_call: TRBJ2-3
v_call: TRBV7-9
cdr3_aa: ASSPVLVTDTQY

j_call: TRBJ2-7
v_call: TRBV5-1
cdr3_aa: ASSLVSHEQY

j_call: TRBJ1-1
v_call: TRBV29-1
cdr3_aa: SVLTGGENTEAF

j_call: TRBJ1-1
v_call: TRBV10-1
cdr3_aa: ASSARGMNTEAF